The 7 T cell receptor beta chains presented below share a single source sample, sequenced in a study of human T cells and chemical hapten exposure. Stated time point: pre-sensitization, week 0. The treatment was: therapeutic diphenylcyclopropenone sensitization with weekly scalp DPC. TCRdb re-called the RACE reads through MiXCR, storing one row per CDR3 protein. The data show around 56,000 distinct CDR3 sequences, 8% to 10% seen once. The sample was whole blood, taken in connection with sensitization to the hapten diphenylcyclopropenone (DPC). These TCRs come from a man between 40 and 49 years old with alopecia areata. Some clones in this sample may be carry-over from other donors' samples.

The chain couples TRBV6-2 or TRBV6-3 to TRBJ2-1; D assignment may be TRBD1 or TRBD2 (5 bases each). This CDR3 spans 11 amino acids. Trimming shortened V by 4 bases and J by 12 bases, and 10 bases separated the two germline ends. The V gene's germline CDR1 is MNHEY and CDR2 SVGEGT. CDR3: CASSSGTRQFF. CDR3 sequence (DNA): TGTGCCAGCAGTTCCGGGACGAGGCAGTTCTTC.

This clonotype occurred a few times. The chain links TRBV6-5 to TRBJ1-2; D remains ambiguous. CDR3 size: 14 residues. Trimming shortened V by 7 bases and J by 0 bases, and 12 bases separated the two germline ends. Germline CDR1 MNHEY, CDR2 SVGAGI. The CDR3 sequence: CASIKAGSNYGYTF. The CDR3, as DNA: TGTGCCAGCATCAAGGCCGGATCTAACTATGGCTACACCTTC.

This clonotype showed up many times. V and J are TRBV6-2 or TRBV6-3 and TRBJ2-1; tentative D call: TRBD1 (6 bases). Trimming removed 7 bases from V and 8 bases from J, with 18 bases in between. The CDR3 is 14 residues long. Germline V CDR1 and CDR2: MNHEY, SVGEGT. The CDR3 region is CASTPQGFGDEQFF. The CDR3 nucleotides read TGTGCCAGCACCCCACAGGGTTTCGGAGATGAGCAGTTCTTC.

This clonotype was detected many times. The chain employs TRBV10-3 and TRBJ2-7; no clear D. The CDR3 is 13 amino acids. Germline CDR1 reads ENHRY; CDR2 reads SYGVKD. V was shortened by 10 bases and J by 2 bases, with 15 bases between the two germline ends. The CDR3 here is CANAPASTYEQYF. The CDR3 nucleotides read TGTGCCAACGCCCCGGCCTCAACCTACGAGCAGTACTTC.

This clonotype turned up a few times. This chain uses TRBV7-2 with TRBJ2-2; 9 bases match TRBD2. The length of the CDR3 is 16 residues. Trimming removed 2 bases from V and 4 bases from J; junction bases left unmatched: 5. CDR1 SGHTA and CDR2 FQGNSA come from the germline V gene. CDR3 in amino acids: CASSLQAGGGTGELFF. DNA for the CDR3: TGTGCCAGCAGCTTACAGGCGGGAGGGGGCACCGGGGAGCTGTTTTTT.

In this sample, this clonotype turned up many times. This sequence joins TRBV5-1 and TRBJ1-5; 9 bases are a match to TRBD1. V trimming: 5 bases; J trimming: 4 bases; junction bases outside the gene matches: 7. Per germline, CDR1 SGHRS and CDR2 YFSETQ. The CDR3 is 15 amino acids. In DNA, the CDR3 is TGCGCCAGCAGAGCCGGGACAGGGAGTAATCAGCCCCAGCATTTT. This sequence encodes CASRAGTGSNQPQHF.

The sample holds a few counts of this clonotype. The chain has TRBV24-1 and TRBJ2-3; the match to TRBD2 covers 9 bases. Germline CDR1 is KGHDR and CDR2 is SFDVKD. The CDR3 covers 16 residues. V lost 2 bases to trimming and J lost 4 bases; unmatched junction nucleotides: 6. CDR3 in DNA: TGTGCCACCAGTGATTCACTAGCGGGTTACGCAGATACGCAGTATTTT. It yields the protein CATSDSLAGYADTQYF.